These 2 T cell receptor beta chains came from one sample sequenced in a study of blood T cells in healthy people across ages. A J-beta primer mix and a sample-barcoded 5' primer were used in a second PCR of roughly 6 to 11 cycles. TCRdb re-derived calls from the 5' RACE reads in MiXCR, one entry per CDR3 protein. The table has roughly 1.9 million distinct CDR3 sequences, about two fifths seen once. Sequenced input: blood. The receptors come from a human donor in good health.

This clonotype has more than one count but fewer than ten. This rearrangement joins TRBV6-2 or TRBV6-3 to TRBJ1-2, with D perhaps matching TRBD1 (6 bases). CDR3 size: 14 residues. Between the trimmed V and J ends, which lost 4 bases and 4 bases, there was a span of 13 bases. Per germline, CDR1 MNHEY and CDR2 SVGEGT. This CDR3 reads CASSLLGTSYGYTF. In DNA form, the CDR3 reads TGTGCCAGCAGTTTACTCGGGACAAGCTATGGCTACACCTTC.

The CDR3 sequence is CASSWDRAQPQHF. The CDR3 nucleotides read TGCGCCAGCAGCTGGGACAGGGCTCAGCCCCAGCATTTT. The J gene is TRBJ1-5, the V gene TRBV4-3, with 9 bases aligning to TRBD1. The CDR3 has 13 amino acids. From germline, CDR1 is LGHNA and CDR2 YSLEER. Trimming took 5 bases from V and 6 from J; bases not matched to a gene: 2.